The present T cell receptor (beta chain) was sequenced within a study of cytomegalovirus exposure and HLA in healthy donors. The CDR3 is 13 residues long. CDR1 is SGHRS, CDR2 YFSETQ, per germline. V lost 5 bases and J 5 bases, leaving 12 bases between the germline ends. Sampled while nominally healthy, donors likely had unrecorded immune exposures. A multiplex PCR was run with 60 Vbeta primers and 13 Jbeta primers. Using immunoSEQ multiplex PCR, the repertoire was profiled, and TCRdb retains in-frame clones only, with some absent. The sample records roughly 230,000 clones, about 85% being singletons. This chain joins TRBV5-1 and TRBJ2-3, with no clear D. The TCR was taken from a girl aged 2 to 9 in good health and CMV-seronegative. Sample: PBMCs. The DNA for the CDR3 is TGCGCCAGCAGTCCTGAGCTTCTAGATACGCAGTATTTT. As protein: CASSPELLDTQYF. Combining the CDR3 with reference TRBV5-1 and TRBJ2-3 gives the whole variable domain KAGVTQTPRYLIKTRGQQVTLSCSPISGHRSVSWYQQTPGQGLQFLFEYFSETQRNKGNFPGRFSGRQFSNSRSEMNVSTLELGDSALYLCASSPELLDTQYFGPGTRLTVL.